Presented here are 12 T cell receptor beta chains from one specimen sequenced in a study of blood T cell repertoires in COVID-19. Only in-frame clones appear in the TCRdb table, and some are missing; sequencing was by immunoSEQ multiplex PCR. The table has around 60,000 clones, around 79% seen once. The sample consisted of peripheral blood. The receptors stem from a woman aged 45-65 years with active or convalescent COVID-19.

A single count supports this clone. The chain combines TRBV3-1 (or the pseudogene TRBV3-2) with TRBJ2-3, with 12 bases aligning to TRBD2. With V trimmed by 0 bases and J by 4 bases, 8 bases remained unmatched. The CDR3 extends over 18 amino acids. Germline loops: CDR1 LGHDT, CDR2 YNNKEL (reference sequence). The CDR3 nucleotides are TGTGCCAGCAGCCAAGACAATAGACTAGCGGGAGTACCAGATACGCAGTATTTT. Translating gives CASSQDNRLAGVPDTQYF.

The rearrangement joins TRBV4-1 to TRBJ2-1; a possible D gene is TRBD2 (6 bases). The CDR3 consists of 14 residues. The germline CDR1 and CDR2 sequences are MGHRA and YSYEKL. The V end lost 5 bases, the J end lost 8 bases, and 16 bases lay between the germline ends. CDR3 DNA: TGCGCCAGCAGCTCCTCACCCTTAGCGGATGAGCAGTTCTTC. This gives the protein CASSSSPLADEQFF.

V is TRBV5-1 and J is TRBJ2-7; a possible D gene is TRBD1 (5 bases). Germline CDR1 and CDR2: SGHRS and YFSETQ. The germline V and J ends were trimmed by 4 bases and 2 bases, with 13 bases remaining between them. The CDR3 runs to 14 residues. The CDR3 here is CASSPPGQPYEQYF. Here the CDR3 DNA reads TGCGCCAGCAGCCCCCCAGGGCAGCCCTACGAGCAGTACTTC.

The V gene is TRBV27, the J gene TRBJ2-7; tentatively, D is TRBD2 (5 bases). Germline CDR1 MNHEY, CDR2 SMNVEV (reference sequence). The CDR3 contains 13 residues. V was pared by 5 bases and J by 6 bases, with 14 bases between. CDR3 residues: CASSPSRRLEQYF. The DNA for the CDR3 is TGTGCCAGCAGTCCCTCCCGGAGGCTCGAGCAGTACTTC.

The chain couples TRBV19 to TRBJ2-5; D is possibly TRBD1 (5 bases). CDR1 is LNHDA and CDR2 is SQIVND in the germline V gene (reference sequence). Trimming removed 3 bases from V and 4 bases from J, with 15 bases in between. CDR3 length: 15 residues. The CDR3 sequence: CASSIAGRGRETQYF. In DNA, the CDR3 is TGTGCCAGTAGTATTGCCGGAAGGGGTCGAGAGACCCAGTACTTC.

The V call is TRBV7-9, the J call TRBJ2-1; 7 nucleotides align to TRBD2. The CDR3 length is 15 residues. The ends lost 5 bases at V and 1 base at J; junction bases unmatched: 5. The germline gives CDR1 SEHNR, CDR2 FQNEAQ (reference sequence). DNA of the CDR3: TGTGCCAGCAGCGAAGCGGGACTTTCCTACAATGAGCAGTTCTTC. Amino acids: CASSEAGLSYNEQFF. The full variable domain, with the rest looked up from reference TRBV7-9 and TRBJ2-1, is DTGVSQNPRHKITKRGQNVTFRCDPISEHNRLYWYRQTLGQGPEFLTYFQNEAQLEKSRLLSDRFSAERPKGSFSTLEIQRTEQGDSAMYLCASSEAGLSYNEQFFGPGTRLTVL.

This chain uses TRBV5-5 with TRBJ2-7; 8 positions match TRBD1. V shed 4 bases and J 0 bases; nucleotides not matched to a gene: 9. The CDR3 has 16 amino acids. CDR1 and CDR2 from the germline V gene are SGHKS and YYEKEE (reference sequence). CDR3 coding DNA: TGTGCCAGCAGCCATATGACAGGGGCCAGCTCCTACGAGCAGTACTTC. The encoded protein is CASSHMTGASSYEQYF.

This CDR3 reads CASSVEGASTDTQYF. The CDR3 nucleotides are TGTGCCAGCAGCGTAGAGGGGGCTAGCACAGATACGCAGTATTTT. This chain joins TRBV9 and TRBJ2-3, with TRBD1 matching 7 bases. Trimming at V came to 0 bases and at J to 0 bases, leaving 1 base not matched to a gene. Per germline, CDR1 SGDLS and CDR2 YYNGEE. The CDR3 contains 15 residues.

The rearrangement joins TRBV10-3 to TRBJ2-5; perhaps TRBD1 as D (6 bases). Germline CDR1 is ENHRY and CDR2 is SYGVKD. CDR3 length: 15 amino acids. With 10 bases removed from V and 5 bases from J, the gap between germline ends came to 23 bases. CDR3 DNA: TGTGCCACCGGACTGGACAGCCAAACCCGGGAGACCCAGTACTTC. Its translation: CATGLDSQTRETQYF.

J is TRBJ1-1 and V is TRBV2, with D uncertain. Germline V gives CDR1 SNHLY, CDR2 FYNNEI. The V end lost 6 bases, the J end lost 3 bases, and 14 bases lay between the germline ends. This CDR3 comprises 14 residues. CDR3 sequence: CASRQIRRDTEAFF. CDR3 DNA: TGTGCCAGCAGACAGATTAGGCGGGACACTGAAGCTTTCTTT.

The genes are TRBV20-1 and TRBJ2-5; D remains unclear. The germline V gene encodes CDR1 DFQATT and CDR2 SNEGSKA (reference sequence). The germline V and J ends were trimmed by 6 bases and 5 bases, with 7 bases remaining between them. This CDR3 region has 10 residues. The CDR3: CSAIQETQYF. As DNA, the CDR3 is TGCAGTGCCATCCAGGAGACCCAGTACTTC.

This clone turned up a few times. This sequence joins TRBV19 and TRBJ2-2; 7 nucleotides align to TRBD1. Germline CDR1 reads LNHDA; CDR2 reads SQIVND (reference sequence). This CDR3 has 15 amino acids. V lost 6 bases to trimming and J lost 6 bases; unmatched junction nucleotides: 10. The CDR3 region is CASRASTGDPGELFF. The CDR3 DNA is TGTGCCAGTAGAGCCTCCACAGGGGACCCCGGGGAGCTGTTTTTT.